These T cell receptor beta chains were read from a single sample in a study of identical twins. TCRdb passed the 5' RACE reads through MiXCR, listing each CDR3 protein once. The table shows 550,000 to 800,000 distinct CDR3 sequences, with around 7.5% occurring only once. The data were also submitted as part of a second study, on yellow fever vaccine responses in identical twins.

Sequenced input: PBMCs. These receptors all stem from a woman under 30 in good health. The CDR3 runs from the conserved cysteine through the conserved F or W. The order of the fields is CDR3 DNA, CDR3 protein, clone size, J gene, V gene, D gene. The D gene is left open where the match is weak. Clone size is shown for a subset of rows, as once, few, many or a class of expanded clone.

CDR3nt: TGTGCCACTCAGCAGGGAGTCTTTGGCAATCAGCCCCAGCATTTT
CDR3aa: CATQQGVFGNQPQHF
abundance: .
j_gene: TRBJ1-5
v_gene: TRBV12-3/TRBV12-4
d_gene: .

CDR3nt: TGTGCCAGCAGTTGGGGGGGTGGAAGCGAAAAACTGTTTTTT
CDR3aa: CASSWGGGSEKLFF
abundance: few
j_gene: TRBJ1-4
v_gene: TRBV27
d_gene: .

CDR3nt: TGTGCCACCAGTGATTTGGGGACTAGCGGGGGCAACGCCTACAATGAGCAGTTCTTC
CDR3aa: CATSDLGTSGGNAYNEQFF
abundance: .
j_gene: TRBJ2-1
v_gene: TRBV24-1
d_gene: TRBD2

CDR3nt: TGTGCCAGCTGCCCCCGAGCAGGAGACCTTTCGAACACCGGGGAGCTGTTTTTT
CDR3aa: CASCPRAGDLSNTGELFF
abundance: .
j_gene: TRBJ2-2
v_gene: TRBV7-3
d_gene: .

CDR3nt: TGTGCCAGCAGCTTAGTTGGACAGATAGGTTCACCCCTCCACTTT
CDR3aa: CASSLVGQIGSPLHF
abundance: .
j_gene: TRBJ1-6
v_gene: TRBV7-8
d_gene: .

CDR3nt: TGTGCCAGCAATTTTGACTATAAAGGACCCTACGAGCAGTACTTC
CDR3aa: CASNFDYKGPYEQYF
abundance: .
j_gene: TRBJ2-7
v_gene: TRBV28
d_gene: .

CDR3nt: TGCAGTGCTAGGCGCACAAGTTACGAGCAGTACTTC
CDR3aa: CSARRTSYEQYF
abundance: many
j_gene: TRBJ2-7
v_gene: TRBV20-1
d_gene: .

CDR3nt: TGTGCCAGCGTCTTGTCGGGAGTTAGCACCGGGGAGCTGTTTTTT
CDR3aa: CASVLSGVSTGELFF
abundance: .
j_gene: TRBJ2-2
v_gene: TRBV12-3/TRBV12-4
d_gene: .

CDR3nt: TGTGCCAGCAGTACTCGAGCGGGGCTAGGGGATACGCAGTATTTT
CDR3aa: CASSTRAGLGDTQYF
abundance: few
j_gene: TRBJ2-3
v_gene: TRBV25-1
d_gene: TRBD2

CDR3nt: TGTGCCACCAGTGATTCTCGGACAGGGAGTGGCCATGAGCAGTTCTTC
CDR3aa: CATSDSRTGSGHEQFF
abundance: .
j_gene: TRBJ2-1
v_gene: TRBV24-1
d_gene: TRBD1

CDR3nt: TGCGCCAGCAGTGAATACGGGGCAGGGTCTAGCAATCAGCCCCAGCATTTT
CDR3aa: CASSEYGAGSSNQPQHF
abundance: .
j_gene: TRBJ1-5
v_gene: TRBV10-2
d_gene: .

CDR3nt: TGTGCCAGCAGTTTATCGGCCCGGTCTAGCACAGATACGCAGTATTTT
CDR3aa: CASSLSARSSTDTQYF
abundance: many
j_gene: TRBJ2-3
v_gene: TRBV27
d_gene: .

CDR3nt: TGTGCCAGCAGCCCAAGGCAGGGAAATGAGCAGTTCTTC
CDR3aa: CASSPRQGNEQFF
abundance: .
j_gene: TRBJ2-1
v_gene: TRBV7-9
d_gene: .

CDR3nt: TGTGCCACCAGTGAGGGACCGGGACTAGCGGAGAGGGGCTATGAGCAGTTCTTC
CDR3aa: CATSEGPGLAERGYEQFF
abundance: few
j_gene: TRBJ2-1
v_gene: TRBV24-1
d_gene: TRBD2

CDR3nt: TGTGCCAGCGACCTGGACAGGAATAGCAATCAGCCCCAGCATTTT
CDR3aa: CASDLDRNSNQPQHF
abundance: few
j_gene: TRBJ1-5
v_gene: TRBV2
d_gene: TRBD1

CDR3nt: TGTGCCAGCAGTAGGGGACTAGCGGGCCCTAGCACAGATACGCAGTATTTT
CDR3aa: CASSRGLAGPSTDTQYF
abundance: few
j_gene: TRBJ2-3
v_gene: TRBV27
d_gene: TRBD2

CDR3nt: TGTGCCAGCAGCTTGGCCTTTGGACAGGGGGTTCAAGAGACCCAGTACTTC
CDR3aa: CASSLAFGQGVQETQYF
abundance: few
j_gene: TRBJ2-5
v_gene: TRBV5-4
d_gene: TRBD1

CDR3nt: TGTGCCAGCGGACATTTAGTAGAGCAGTACTTC
CDR3aa: CASGHLVEQYF
abundance: few
j_gene: TRBJ2-7
v_gene: TRBV28
d_gene: .

CDR3nt: TGCGCCAGCAGCCCAAGGGCTTGGGACTCTGGAAACACCATATATTTT
CDR3aa: CASSPRAWDSGNTIYF
abundance: many
j_gene: TRBJ1-3
v_gene: TRBV4-1
d_gene: .